These T cell receptor beta chains were read from a single sample in a study of regulatory T cells in long-lasting Graves disease. One entry per CDR3 protein, called by TCRdb with MiXCR from the multiplex PCR reads. This repertoire shows roughly 400,000 distinct CDR3 sequences, around 20% found once; its top ten account for around 20%. The sample in question was peripheral blood mononuclear cells (PBMCs), obtained when the disease was refractory, from a patient treated with antithyroid drugs. The receptors stem from a female donor with Graves disease. Each CDR3 is given without its conserved first and last residue. The order of the fields is clone size, V gene, CDR3 protein. Some rows have no size entry. The others give once, few or many, or a class for an expanded clone.

many | TRBV12-3/TRBV12-4 | ASSPTSHGFQEQY
NA | TRBV6-1 | ASMTHPDGNTEAF
few | TRBV20-1 | SATRRGRVPYEQY
many | TRBV30 | AWGMNTEAF
few | TRBV29-1 | SVLGLEFRETQY
many | TRBV15 | ATSREQGQSYEQY
few | TRBV12-3/TRBV12-4 | ASSLAGLSGTDTQY
many | TRBV7-9 | ASSLVGQKETQY
NA | TRBV28 | ASSLSLAGGYEQY
NA | TRBV30 | AWRSGGLGSPLH
few | TRBV6-2/TRBV6-3 | ASSYGWDTGELF
many | TRBV20-1 | SANTGVHQPQH
NA | TRBV7-2 | ASSLETGRTQY
few | TRBV7-9 | ASSFLTDGMYEQY
few | TRBV12-3/TRBV12-4 | ASSFLPGQGADIQY
NA | TRBV12-5 | ASGLVANSNQPQH
many | TRBV29-1 | SVARNREQY
many | TRBV28 | ASTDRETPFGYT
few | TRBV20-1 | SARNEEGGGPDTEAF
NA | TRBV7-9 | ASSRGQGANGELF
few | TRBV15 | ATSGTSRPSGSYEQY
many | TRBV6-5 | ASSYGGQPQH
NA | TRBV24-1 | ATSDAPSRGRDTGELF
NA | TRBV5-5 | ASSVAPGRGLNEKLF
few | TRBV9 | ASSFRTGGDEQY
NA | TRBV19 | ASSILVGQANWDTEAF
few | TRBV10-3 | AISRELDTEAF
many | TRBV2 | ASRGGWAQY
many | TRBV10-2 | ASGRLESEQY
NA | TRBV28 | ASKRHDKGSEKLF
many | TRBV6-1 | ASHPRRLLSYEQY
NA | TRBV5-1 | ASSLRSDSPTDTQY
NA | TRBV5-1 | ASSLDPGFSHGYT
many | TRBV3-1 | ASKDSPGYEQY
few | TRBV29-1 | SVKTLSREQY
few | TRBV7-2 | ASSSLAGGHGELF
few | TRBV7-3 | ASSPVFGELL
NA | TRBV7-9 | ASSLDRGKAF
once | TRBV20-1 | SAREIALSTDTQY
many | TRBV10-3 | AISDQGFIQPQH
many | TRBV12-3/TRBV12-4 | ASRGRTVYGSYEQY
many | TRBV28 | ASSLAPYTEAF
NA | TRBV20-1 | SARVSGANTGELF
few | TRBV9 | ASSRSGATTYEQY
NA | TRBV7-9 | ASPIPTGELF
many | TRBV7-6 | ASSLTGSKETYEQY
few | TRBV4-3 | ASSQDHWGPYEQY
many | TRBV6-1 | ASTPGRDYGYT
NA | TRBV5-1 | ASSLDLTYEQY
few | TRBV25-1 | ASSEETWETQY
NA | TRBV7-6 | ASSRRRDRADYEQY
NA | TRBV6-9 | AGSYSPVAKNIQY
NA | TRBV7-3 | ASSLTGGETYNEQF